The rows below give T cell receptor beta chains drawn from one sample of a study of graft-versus-host responses after intestinal transplantation. Sequencing used immunoSEQ multiplex PCR; TCRdb keeps in-frame clones, though not all of them. This sample has approximately 37,000 clones, with over 85% found just once. The source material was PBMCs, sampled roughly 270 days after transplant. These TCRs come from a human patient who received an intestinal transplant, so some T cells may come from the graft donor. Both conserved end residues are part of each CDR3. The D gene is left open where the match is weak. Clone size, where shown, is once, few, many, or a class for clones that have expanded.

j_call: TRBJ2-7
v_call: TRBV5-4
clone_size: -
d_call: -
cdr3_aa: CASAIVGSYEQYF
cdr3_nt: TGTGCCAGCGCCATAGTCGGGAGTTACGAGCAGTACTTC

j_call: TRBJ2-7
v_call: TRBV9
clone_size: -
d_call: -
cdr3_aa: CASSRQSEPLYEQYF
cdr3_nt: TGTGCCAGCAGCAGACAAAGCGAGCCCCTCTACGAGCAGTACTTC

j_call: TRBJ1-2
v_call: TRBV10-2
clone_size: -
d_call: -
cdr3_aa: CASSPFSGTRDGYTF
cdr3_nt: TGCGCCAGCAGCCCATTCTCCGGGACTAGGGATGGCTACACCTTC

j_call: TRBJ1-6
v_call: TRBV6-1
clone_size: -
d_call: -
cdr3_aa: CASTKWDRNSPLHF
cdr3_nt: TGTGCCAGCACTAAATGGGACCGCAATTCACCCCTCCACTTT

j_call: TRBJ2-7
v_call: TRBV11-1
clone_size: -
d_call: -
cdr3_aa: CASSLWESYEQYF
cdr3_nt: TGTGCCAGCAGCCTATGGGAGTCTTACGAGCAGTACTTC

j_call: TRBJ1-5
v_call: TRBV4-1
clone_size: -
d_call: -
cdr3_aa: CASSQVGSNQPQHF
cdr3_nt: TGCGCCAGCAGCCAAGTCGGCAGCAATCAGCCCCAGCATTTT

j_call: TRBJ1-2
v_call: TRBV19
clone_size: -
d_call: -
cdr3_aa: CASNSPLQRTLINYGYTF
cdr3_nt: TGTGCCAGTAATTCTCCCCTCCAACGGACCCTTATAAACTATGGCTACACCTTC

j_call: TRBJ2-7
v_call: TRBV6-1
clone_size: -
d_call: -
cdr3_aa: CASRQWGTTTYEQYF
cdr3_nt: TGTGCCAGCAGACAATGGGGGACAACGACCTACGAGCAGTACTTC

j_call: TRBJ2-3
v_call: TRBV4-1
clone_size: -
d_call: -
cdr3_aa: CASSHDSTDTQYF
cdr3_nt: TGCGCCAGCAGCCATGATAGCACAGATACGCAGTATTTT

j_call: TRBJ2-7
v_call: TRBV5-6
clone_size: -
d_call: -
cdr3_aa: CASSFGSSYEQYF
cdr3_nt: TGTGCCAGCAGCTTTGGCAGTTCCTACGAGCAGTACTTC

j_call: TRBJ1-6
v_call: TRBV10-3
clone_size: -
d_call: TRBD1
cdr3_aa: CASSGTGQGSYNSPLHF
cdr3_nt: TGTGCCAGTTCGGGGACAGGACAAGGGTCCTATAATTCACCCCTCCACTTT

j_call: TRBJ2-7
v_call: TRBV7-3
clone_size: -
d_call: -
cdr3_aa: CASSLQIRGTAYEQYF
cdr3_nt: TGTGCCAGCAGCTTACAGATACGCGGGACAGCCTACGAGCAGTACTTC

j_call: TRBJ1-1
v_call: TRBV5-6
clone_size: -
d_call: -
cdr3_aa: CASSSNRMNTEAFF
cdr3_nt: TGTGCCAGCAGCAGCAACAGGATGAACACTGAAGCTTTCTTT

j_call: TRBJ2-3
v_call: TRBV7-9
clone_size: once
d_call: -
cdr3_aa: CASSLSRLAGASLGDTQYF
cdr3_nt: TGTGCCAGCAGCTTATCCAGGTTGGCAGGAGCGAGCCTCGGGGATACGCAGTATTTT

j_call: TRBJ2-1
v_call: TRBV4-1
clone_size: -
d_call: TRBD2
cdr3_aa: CASSQTSGGLYNEQFF
cdr3_nt: TGCGCCAGCAGCCAGACTAGCGGGGGGTTGTACAATGAGCAGTTCTTC

j_call: TRBJ2-5
v_call: TRBV6-1
clone_size: -
d_call: -
cdr3_aa: CASSSDSLETQYF
cdr3_nt: TGTGCCAGCAGTTCGGACAGTTTGGAGACCCAGTACTTC

j_call: TRBJ2-1
v_call: TRBV11-2
clone_size: few
d_call: -
cdr3_aa: CASSANGGNRYNEQFF
cdr3_nt: TGTGCCAGCAGCGCAAACGGGGGTAATCGGTACAATGAGCAGTTCTTC

j_call: TRBJ2-6
v_call: TRBV7-2
clone_size: -
d_call: -
cdr3_aa: CASSLTGVGANVLTF
cdr3_nt: TGTGCCAGCAGCTTAACGGGGGTCGGGGCCAACGTCCTGACTTTC